These T cell receptor beta chains were read from a single sample in a study of vaccination and CD4 T cells after COVID-19. Antigens of these TCRs are unknown. Each CDR3 protein is one row after TCRdb ran MiXCR on the PCR reads. The sample has just under 10,000 distinct CDR3 sequences; about half are singletons. The sequencing sample was made of CD4+ T cells from blood, cultured in vitro. These receptors were taken from a human donor who had recovered from COVID-19. Each CDR3 is given with its conserved first and last residue. The D gene is left open where the match is weak. Clone size, where shown, is once, few, many, or a class for clones that have expanded.

CDR3: CASSLEGLRDTQYF; V: TRBV7-9; D: .; J: TRBJ2-3; size: few
CDR3: CASRPRSGGVNNEQFF; V: TRBV27; D: TRBD2; J: TRBJ2-1; size: once
CDR3: CASSSGQGFNEKLFF; V: TRBV7-9; D: TRBD1; J: TRBJ1-4; size: .
CDR3: CASSQVLFREAFF; V: TRBV14; D: .; J: TRBJ1-1; size: .
CDR3: CASRLRDIENSPLHF; V: TRBV6-1; D: .; J: TRBJ1-6; size: few
CDR3: CASSYGVGTEAFF; V: TRBV6-5; D: .; J: TRBJ1-1; size: .
CDR3: CASSPEQGAQVTF; V: TRBV4-3; D: TRBD1; J: TRBJ1-2; size: .
CDR3: CASRFSLQGSNGYTF; V: TRBV5-1; D: TRBD1; J: TRBJ1-2; size: .
CDR3: CASSPTQLYEQYF; V: TRBV7-2; D: .; J: TRBJ2-7; size: few
CDR3: CASSPIINRNQPQHF; V: TRBV27; D: .; J: TRBJ1-5; size: .